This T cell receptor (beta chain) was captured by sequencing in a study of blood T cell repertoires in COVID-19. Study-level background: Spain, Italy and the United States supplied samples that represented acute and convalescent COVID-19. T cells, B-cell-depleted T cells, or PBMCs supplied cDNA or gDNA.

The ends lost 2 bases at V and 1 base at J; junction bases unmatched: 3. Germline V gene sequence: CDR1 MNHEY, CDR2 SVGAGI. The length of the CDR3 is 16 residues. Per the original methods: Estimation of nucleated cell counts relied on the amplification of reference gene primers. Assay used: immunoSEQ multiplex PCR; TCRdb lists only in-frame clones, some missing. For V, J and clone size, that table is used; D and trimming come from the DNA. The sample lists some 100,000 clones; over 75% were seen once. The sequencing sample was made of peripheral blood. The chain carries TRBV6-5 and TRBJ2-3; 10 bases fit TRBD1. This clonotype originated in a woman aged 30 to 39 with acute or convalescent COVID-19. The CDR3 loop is CASSYPGTGGTDTQYF. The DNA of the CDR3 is TGTGCCAGCAGTTACCCCGGGACAGGGGGCACAGATACGCAGTATTTT.